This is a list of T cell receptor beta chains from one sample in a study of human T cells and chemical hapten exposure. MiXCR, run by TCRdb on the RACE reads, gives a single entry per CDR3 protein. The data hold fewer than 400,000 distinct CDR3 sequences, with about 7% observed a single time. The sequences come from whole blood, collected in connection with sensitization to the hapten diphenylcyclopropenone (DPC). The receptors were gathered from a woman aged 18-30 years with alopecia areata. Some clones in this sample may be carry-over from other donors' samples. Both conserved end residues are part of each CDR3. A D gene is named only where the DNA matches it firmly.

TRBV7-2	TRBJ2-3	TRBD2	CASSLLAGGWGTQYF
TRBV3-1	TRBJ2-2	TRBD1	CASSQDQGVGELFF
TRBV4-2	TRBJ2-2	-	CASSQGLAGANTGELFF
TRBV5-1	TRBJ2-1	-	CASSYGTYTNEQFF
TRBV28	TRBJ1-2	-	CASSLGAGRGYTF
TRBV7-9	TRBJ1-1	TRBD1	CASSLADPGGAGKAFF
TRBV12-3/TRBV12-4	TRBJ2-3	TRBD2	CASSRTSGGQGDTQYF
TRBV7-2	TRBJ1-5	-	CASSLSMERSQPQHF
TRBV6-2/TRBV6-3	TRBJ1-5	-	CASSYRNQPQHF
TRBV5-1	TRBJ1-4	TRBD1	CASSLAAQGASEKLFF
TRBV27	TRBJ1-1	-	CASSLSGQLTSNPDPKAFF
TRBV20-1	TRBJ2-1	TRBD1	CSARETTDRENEQFF
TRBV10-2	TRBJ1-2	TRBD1	CASSEPGTGDYGYTF
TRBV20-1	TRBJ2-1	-	CSARESLGNNEQFF
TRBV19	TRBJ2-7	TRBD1	CATRDRDYYEQYF
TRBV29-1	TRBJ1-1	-	CSVDLRLNTEAFF
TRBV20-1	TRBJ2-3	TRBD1	CSAPTQGALTDTQYF
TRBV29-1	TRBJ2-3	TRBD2	CSVTAGGGTDTQYF
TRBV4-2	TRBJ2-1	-	CASSQDNGLGNEQFF
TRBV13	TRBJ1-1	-	CASSFETPEAFF
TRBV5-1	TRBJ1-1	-	CASSLAVFRATDGMNTEAFF
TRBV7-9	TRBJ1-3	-	CASSRDTSSGNTIYF
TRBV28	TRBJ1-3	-	CASSSGDRDTIYF
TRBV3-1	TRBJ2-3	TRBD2	CASSLLSGGKDTQYF
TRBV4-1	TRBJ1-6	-	CASSQEVEDRLIF
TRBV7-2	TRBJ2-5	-	CASSLNEIETQYF
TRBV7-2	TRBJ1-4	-	CASSSEGRTNEKLFF
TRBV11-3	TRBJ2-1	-	CASSSDTYNEQFF
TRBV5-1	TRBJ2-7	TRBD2	CASSPRGGDEQYF
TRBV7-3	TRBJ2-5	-	CASSLTTVQETQYF
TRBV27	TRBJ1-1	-	CASSPDSLSLAFF
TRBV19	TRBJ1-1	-	CASSIQAPLQAFF
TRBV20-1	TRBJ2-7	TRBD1	CSAKGTGFSYEQYF
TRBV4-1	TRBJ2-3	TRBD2	CASSQAVYSGGADTQYF
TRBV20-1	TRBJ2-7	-	CSASSGEGYEQYF
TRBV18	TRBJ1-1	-	CASSPGTWTEAFF
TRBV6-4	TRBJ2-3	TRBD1	CASSQTGGATDTQYF
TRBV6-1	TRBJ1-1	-	CASSEAGAFLMNTEAFF
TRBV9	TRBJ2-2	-	CASSVETGELFF
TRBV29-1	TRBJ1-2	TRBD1	CSAETGTGLNYGYTF